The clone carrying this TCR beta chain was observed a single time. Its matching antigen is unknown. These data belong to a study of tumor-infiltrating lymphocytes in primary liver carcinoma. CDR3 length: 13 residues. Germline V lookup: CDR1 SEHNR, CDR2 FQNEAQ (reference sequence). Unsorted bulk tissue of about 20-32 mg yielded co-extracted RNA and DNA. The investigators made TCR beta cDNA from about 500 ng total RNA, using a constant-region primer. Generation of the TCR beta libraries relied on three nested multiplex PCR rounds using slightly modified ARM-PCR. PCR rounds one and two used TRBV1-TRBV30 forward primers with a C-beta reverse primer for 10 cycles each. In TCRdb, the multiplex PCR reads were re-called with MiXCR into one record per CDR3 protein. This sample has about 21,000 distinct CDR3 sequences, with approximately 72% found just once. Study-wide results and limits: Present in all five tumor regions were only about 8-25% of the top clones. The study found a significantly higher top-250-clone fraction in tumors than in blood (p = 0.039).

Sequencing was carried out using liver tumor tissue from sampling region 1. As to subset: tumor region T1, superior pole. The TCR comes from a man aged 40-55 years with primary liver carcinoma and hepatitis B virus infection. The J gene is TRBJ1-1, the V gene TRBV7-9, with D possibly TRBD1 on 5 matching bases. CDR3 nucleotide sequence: TGTGACAACAGCTTAGGGGCGGGCTCCGAAGCTTTCTTT. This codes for CDNSLGAGSEAFF. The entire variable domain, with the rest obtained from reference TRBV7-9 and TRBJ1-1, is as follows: DTGVSQNPRHKITKRGQNVTFRCDPISEHNRLYWYRQTLGQGPEFLTYFQNEAQLEKSRLLSDRFSAERPKGSFSTLEIQRTEQGDSAMYLCDNSLGAGSEAFFGQGTRLTVV.